The 29 T cell receptor beta chains given below trace back to one sample, sequenced in a study of blood T cells in healthy people across ages (dated by TCRdb to between 2014 and 2016). The receptor library was made with 5' RACE. Reads for this sample came from an Illumina HiSeq 2500. The second PCR ran for about 6 to 12 cycles and used a J-beta primer mix along with a sample-barcoded 5' primer. TCRdb applied fastp at Q25 and MiXCR to the public reads, then kept only in-frame beta chains. Each CDR3 protein appears once, grouped with its most common genes and DNA. The sample has 380,000 or so distinct CDR3 sequences on record, approximately 47% of them singletons. The biggest ten clones account for about 54% of the sample. Specimen: blood. Receptors were obtained from a man aged 60-69 years in good health.

The rearrangement joins TRBV5-6 to TRBJ2-3, with D perhaps TRBD1 or TRBD2 (5 bases each). Germline V gene data show CDR1 as SGHDT and CDR2 as YYEEEE. This CDR3 has 16 residues. V was trimmed by 0 bases and J by 4 bases, leaving 15 bases between them. CDR3 amino acids: CASSLVGPTVPDTQYF. The CDR3 DNA is TGTGCCAGCAGCTTGGTGGGACCTACAGTTCCAGATACGCAGTATTTT.

This clonotype has just a few counts. CDR3 region: CASSLARDRYGYTF. CDR3 DNA: TGTGCCAGCAGTTTAGCTAGGGACCGATATGGCTACACCTTC. This rearrangement joins TRBV28 to TRBJ1-2, with D maybe TRBD1 (5 bases). CDR1 MDHEN and CDR2 SYDVKM come from the germline V gene. The CDR3 extends over 14 amino acids. The V end lost 2 bases, the J end lost 5 bases, and 12 bases lay between the germline ends.

This clonotype was observed a few times. The V and J genes are TRBV6-5 and TRBJ1-5; D remains ambiguous. Trimming removed 4 bases from V and 10 bases from J, with 14 bases in between. This CDR3 comprises 13 residues. Per germline, CDR1 MNHEY and CDR2 SVGAGI. The CDR3 sequence: CASSSEAQRPQHF. The CDR3 region has the DNA TGTGCCAGCAGTTCGGAGGCACAGAGACCCCAGCATTTT.

This clonotype was counted only a few times. The chain carries TRBV6-1 and TRBJ2-5; the D call may be TRBD1 or TRBD2 (5 bases each). The CDR3 consists of 17 residues. Germline CDR1 and CDR2: MNHNS and SASEGT. V lost 7 bases and J 2 bases, leaving 23 bases between the germline ends. The CDR3 coding sequence is TGTGCCAGCACTCTTACCACGTCAGGGCGGGTACAAGAGACCCAGTACTTC. Its protein product is CASTLTTSGRVQETQYF.

This clonotype has more than one count but fewer than ten. The chain combines TRBV7-2 with TRBJ2-7, with TRBD2 matching over 7 bases. With V trimmed by 0 bases and J by 4 bases, 6 bases remained unmatched. The CDR3 contains 15 residues. Germline CDR1 reads SGHTA; CDR2 reads FQGNSA. Here the CDR3 reads CASSLAGGQQYEQYF. CDR3 sequence (DNA): TGTGCCAGCAGCTTAGCGGGAGGGCAACAATACGAGCAGTACTTC.

Remarks on this clonotype: A much larger clone sits a single nucleotide away, making a read error possible. The chain recombines TRBV20-1 with TRBJ2-5; a possible D gene is TRBD2 (6 bases). The CDR3 runs to 13 residues. Deletions cut 4 bases from V and 11 bases from J, with 20 bases between. CDR1 is DFQATT, CDR2 SNEGSKA, per germline (reference sequence). CDR3 in amino acids: CSATEEGNNEQYF. The DNA for the CDR3 is TGCAGTGCTACGGAGGAGGGGAACAATGAGCAGTACTTC.

The rearrangement links TRBV6-1 to TRBJ2-1, with TRBD2 identical over 9 bases. CDR3 size: 17 residues. Germline loops: CDR1 MNHNS, CDR2 SASEGT. The ends lost 2 bases at V and 5 bases at J; junction bases unmatched: 10. The CDR3 sequence: CASSESAGGFFDNEQFF. The CDR3 DNA reads as TGTGCCAGCAGTGAATCAGCGGGGGGTTTTTTCGACAATGAGCAGTTCTTC.

CDR3 in amino acids: CASSYRTSGPSSYNEQFF. The CDR3 nucleotides are TGTGCCAGCAGTTACCGGACTAGCGGGCCCAGCTCCTACAATGAGCAGTTCTTC. V and J are TRBV6-5 and TRBJ2-1, with 11 bases lining up with TRBD2. The CDR3 spans 18 residues. The V and J ends lost 2 bases and 0 bases, in that order; junction bases with no gene match: 6. CDR1 and CDR2 (germline): MNHEY, SVGAGI.

Concerning this clonotype: This clone may be a read error of a much larger clone one base away. The chain employs TRBV27 and TRBJ2-3; TRBD2 matches 7 bases. V lost 6 bases, J lost 12 bases, and 12 bases stayed unmatched. The CDR3 length is 13 residues. Germline V CDR1 and CDR2: MNHEY, SMNVEV (reference sequence). This chain's CDR3 is CASSMQRGSSQYF. The CDR3 bases are TGTGCCAGCAGCATGCAGCGGGGCAGTAGCCAGTATTTT.

V is TRBV20-1 and J is TRBJ2-1; 7 nucleotides align to TRBD1. The CDR3 is 16 amino acids. Germline V gene data show CDR1 as DFQATT and CDR2 as SNEGSKA (reference sequence). J lost 4 bases, V lost 3 bases, and 12 bases had no gene match. The CDR3: CSASGGQPHPYNEQFF. The DNA for the CDR3 is TGCAGTGCTAGTGGGGGACAGCCCCACCCTTACAATGAGCAGTTCTTC.

With regard to this clonotype: A much larger clone differs from this one at a single base, so this may be a read error. The V call is TRBV4-2, the J call TRBJ2-7; D tentatively reads TRBD1 or TRBD2 (6 bases each). Trimming pared 0 bases from V and 12 bases from J, leaving 18 bases between. The germline V gene encodes CDR1 LGHNA and CDR2 YNFKEQ. This CDR3 is built from 14 residues. CDR3 sequence reads: CASSQDEGGETLYF. DNA for the CDR3: TGTGCCAGCAGCCAAGACGAGGGGGGAGAGACCCTGTACTTC.

The chain carries TRBV28 and TRBJ1-1, with D uncertain. Germline CDR1 and CDR2: MDHEN and SYDVKM. This CDR3 has 12 residues. Trimming took 6 bases from V and 6 from J, leaving 11 bases between them. CDR3 sequence reads: CASRLPPSEAFF. CDR3 sequence (DNA): TGTGCCAGCAGGCTGCCCCCGTCTGAAGCTTTCTTT.

This clonotype occurred a few times. The rearrangement uses TRBV20-1 and TRBJ2-3; D ambiguous. V lost 0 bases and J 14 bases, leaving 21 bases between the germline ends. There are 14 residues in the CDR3. Germline V gene lookup returns CDR1 DFQATT and CDR2 SNEGSKA (reference sequence). The CDR3 nucleotides are TGCAGTGCTAGAGATGGAGAACTAAAGGCCGTCTTGTATTTT. Amino acids: CSARDGELKAVLYF.

This clonotype was observed a few times. V and J are TRBV6-2 or TRBV6-3 and TRBJ2-4; D ambiguous. The DNA end favors TRBJ2-5, so the J call may be wrong. The CDR3 contains 14 residues. Germline-derived CDR1 and CDR2 are MNHEY and SVGEGT. CDR3 DNA: TGTGCCAGCAGTTTGGCGACACCCCCAGGGACCCAGTACTTC. It is translated as CASSLATPPGTQYF.

With respect to this clonotype: A read error may produce the germline difference seen at one junction end. The chain links TRBV7-2 to TRBJ2-5, with 7 bases that match TRBD1. The length of the CDR3 is 15 residues. Germline V CDR1 and CDR2: SGHTA, FQGNSA. Here the CDR3 reads CASSTGQPPQGTQYF. CDR3 nucleotide sequence: TGTGCCAGCAGCACGGGACAGCCCCCCCAAGGGACCCAGTACTTC. Together with reference TRBV7-2 and TRBJ2-5, the CDR3 gives the full variable domain: GAGVSQSPSNKVTEKGKDVELRCDPISGHTALYWYRQSLGQGLEFLIYFQGNSAPDKSGLPSDRFSAERTGGSVSTLTIQRTQQEDSAVYLCASSTGQPPQGTQYFGPGTRLLVL.

This chain connects TRBV20-1 to TRBJ2-7; TRBD2 might be the D (5 bases). With 3 bases removed from V and 3 bases from J, the gap between germline ends came to 9 bases. Germline-derived CDR1 and CDR2 are DFQATT and SNEGSKA (reference sequence). This CDR3 is built from 12 residues. CDR3 loop: CSASRGLYEQYF. The CDR3 nucleotides are TGCAGTGCTAGTCGAGGGCTCTACGAGCAGTACTTC.

This chain connects TRBV7-9 to TRBJ1-5; D is unclear. This CDR3 spans 14 amino acids. The V and J ends lost 0 bases and 11 bases respectively, with 14 bases between them. Germline CDR1 SEHNR, CDR2 FQNEAQ (reference sequence). CDR3 amino acids: CASSLAGRTPTQHF. The CDR3 nucleotides are TGTGCCAGCAGCTTAGCGGGCAGGACTCCGACCCAGCATTTT. Full variable domain (outside the CDR3, taken from reference TRBV7-9 and TRBJ1-5): DTGVSQNPRHKITKRGQNVTFRCDPISEHNRLYWYRQTLGQGPEFLTYFQNEAQLEKSRLLSDRFSAERPKGSFSTLEIQRTEQGDSAMYLCASSLAGRTPTQHFGDGTRLSIL.

The rearrangement uses TRBV7-2 and TRBJ2-1; maybe TRBD2 (7 bases). The CDR3 runs 16 residues. V lost 11 bases to trimming and J lost 8 bases, with 28 bases between them. Germline CDR1 and CDR2: SGHTA and FQGNSA. For the CDR3, the DNA is TGTGCCCCTAGTAGTGAAGGGGGGGGTGACCGACATGAGCAGTTCTTC. Translating it yields CAPSSEGGGDRHEQFF.

In this sample, this clonotype turned up many times. The gene calls are TRBV20-1 and TRBJ2-7; a possible D gene is TRBD2 (6 bases). Trimming stripped 5 bases from V and 4 bases from J, with 15 bases between. From germline, CDR1 is DFQATT and CDR2 SNEGSKA (reference sequence). The CDR3 contains 13 residues. Written as DNA, the CDR3 is TGCAGTGCTTCGTCGGCGGGGCTTTACGAGCAGTACTTC. Translation gives CSASSAGLYEQYF.

As to this clonotype: A single base separates this from a much larger clone, so it may be a read error. V usage is TRBV2 and J usage is TRBJ1-5; TRBD1 is a possible D gene (6 bases). The CDR3 runs 12 residues. The germline V gene encodes CDR1 SNHLY and CDR2 FYNNEI. The CDR3 nucleotides read TGTGCCAGCGGTGACAGGAATCAGCCCCAGCATTTT. This sequence encodes CASGDRNQPQHF.

The chain carries TRBV29-1 and TRBJ1-2; a weak D match, TRBD1 (5 bases). V was clipped by 7 bases and J by 0 bases, with 12 bases between them. Germline values: CDR1 SQVTM, CDR2 ANQGSEA. The CDR3 has 13 residues. CDR3 nucleotide sequence: TGCAGCGGGGGGACGGGTACTAACTATGGCTACACCTTC. Translating it yields CSGGTGTNYGYTF.

V and J are TRBV6-2 or TRBV6-3 and TRBJ2-2, with D perhaps matching TRBD1 (5 bases). The CDR3 spans 14 residues. In germline, CDR1 is MNHEY, CDR2 SVGEGT. V was cut by 7 bases and J by 1 base, with 10 bases left in between. The CDR3 DNA sequence: TGTGCCAGCACCCTCCAGGGGAACACCGGGGAGCTGTTTTTT. As protein: CASTLQGNTGELFF.

This clonotype was recorded many times. A read error is possible here, since a much larger clone lies one base away. V is TRBV6-5 and J is TRBJ2-1, with 9 bases aligning to TRBD2. The CDR3 consists of 15 residues. Unmatched junction bases numbered 10, after V lost 6 bases and J lost 7 bases. Germline CDR1 reads MNHEY; CDR2 reads SVGAGI. CDR3 in amino acids: CASSTGGLAGNEQFF. DNA for the CDR3: TGTGCCAGCAGCACCGGGGGACTAGCTGGTAATGAGCAGTTCTTC.

The chain uses TRBV4-1 and TRBJ2-1, with D possibly called TRBD1 or TRBD2 (6 bases each). Germline-derived CDR1 and CDR2 are MGHRA and YSYEKL. The V gene lost 0 bases and the J gene lost 6 bases, with 12 bases spanning the gap. The CDR3 consists of 15 residues. CDR3 residues: CASSQDGGRVNEQFF. The DNA for the CDR3 is TGCGCCAGCAGCCAAGACGGGGGCCGGGTCAATGAGCAGTTCTTC.

This clonotype was observed a handful of times. The chain links TRBV20-1 to TRBJ2-7, with D perhaps TRBD2 (5 bases). Trimming removed 6 bases at V and 5 bases at J, with 20 bases between. The germline CDR1 and CDR2 sequences are DFQATT and SNEGSKA (reference sequence). This CDR3 is built from 14 residues. CDR3 nucleotides: TGCAGTGCCACCAGACAAAAGAGGGTCGACGAGCAGTACTTC. Encoded protein: CSATRQKRVDEQYF.

The rearrangement uses TRBV20-1 and TRBJ2-5; D is perhaps TRBD2 (6 bases). Near its end, the DNA agrees better with TRBJ2-7, so the J call may be wrong. The CDR3 spans 14 residues. In germline, CDR1 is DFQATT, CDR2 SNEGSKA (reference sequence). The CDR3 nucleotides are TGCAGTGCTAGAGATCAATTAGCGGCCTACGAGCAGTACTTC. It translates to CSARDQLAAYEQYF.

In this sample, this clonotype turned up once. J is TRBJ2-5 and V is TRBV18; D may be TRBD1 (6 bases). The germline V gene has CDR1 KGHSH and CDR2 LQKENI. V lost 5 bases and J lost 5, with 18 bases in between. This CDR3 spans 15 amino acids. CDR3: CASSSLHRVEETQYF. The CDR3 DNA sequence: TGTGCCAGCTCATCACTCCACAGGGTCGAGGAGACCCAGTACTTC.

This rearrangement joins TRBV7-9 to TRBJ2-7, with D possibly being TRBD1 (6 bases). Germline loops: CDR1 SEHNR, CDR2 FQNEAQ (reference sequence). This CDR3 region has 13 residues. V lost 6 bases and J 2 bases, leaving 11 bases between the germline ends. Here the CDR3 DNA reads TGTGCCAGCAGGACCGGGGACACCTACGAGCAGTACTTC. As protein: CASRTGDTYEQYF.

This chain links TRBV20-1 with TRBJ1-1; no reliable D call. CDR1 is DFQATT and CDR2 is SNEGSKA in the germline V gene (reference sequence). Trimming shortened V by 8 bases and J by 0 bases, and 16 bases separated the two germline ends. This CDR3 spans 14 amino acids. The CDR3 sequence: CSPRGAYLNTEAFF. The DNA for the CDR3 is TGCAGTCCCCGTGGTGCGTACTTGAACACTGAAGCTTTCTTT.